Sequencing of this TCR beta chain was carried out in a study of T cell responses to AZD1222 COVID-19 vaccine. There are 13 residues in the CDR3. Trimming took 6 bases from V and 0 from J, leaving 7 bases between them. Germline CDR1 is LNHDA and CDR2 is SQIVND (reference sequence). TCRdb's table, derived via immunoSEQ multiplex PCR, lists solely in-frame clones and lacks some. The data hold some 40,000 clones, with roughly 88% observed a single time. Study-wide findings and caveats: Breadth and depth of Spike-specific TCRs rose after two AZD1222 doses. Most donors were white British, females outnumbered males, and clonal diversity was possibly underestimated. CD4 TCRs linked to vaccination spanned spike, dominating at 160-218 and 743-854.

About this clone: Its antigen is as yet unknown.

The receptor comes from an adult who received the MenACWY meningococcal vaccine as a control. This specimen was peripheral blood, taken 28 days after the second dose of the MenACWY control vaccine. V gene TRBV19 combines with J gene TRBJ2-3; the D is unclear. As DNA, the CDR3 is TGTGCCAGTAGCCAGGACAGCACAGATACGCAGTATTTT. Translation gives CASSQDSTDTQYF.